The clone carrying this TCR beta chain was counted once. This specimen belongs to a study of siplizumab effects on memory and regulatory T cells. Assay: immunoSEQ multiplex PCR; the TCRdb copy retains only in-frame clones and omits some. The table lists around 77,000 clones, about 89% of them singletons. From germline, CDR1 is KGHSH and CDR2 LQKENI. The CDR3 has 16 amino acids. V was cut by 2 bases and J by 1 base, with 15 bases left in between. This clonotype was sampled from a human donor in good health. The specimen sequenced was CD8+ T cells sorted from blood. The chain combines TRBV18 with TRBJ2-7, with D possibly matching TRBD1 (5 bases). The CDR3 nucleotides read TGTGCCAGCTCACCAAGGGGTAGGGGCCGGTCCTACGAGCAGTACTTC. This codes for CASSPRGRGRSYEQYF.